This is a list of T cell receptor beta chains from one sample in a study of CD8+CD57+ T cells in acquired aplastic anemia. TCRdb processed the reads anew with MiXCR; each CDR3 protein has one entry. Of 75,000 to 80,000 distinct CDR3 sequences in the sample, 55% to 75% are singletons; the top ten hold approximately 78%. Sequencing was done on a sample of sorted CD4+, CD8+, or CD8+CD57+ T cells (not recorded which) from PBMCs. All receptors come from a human donor with aplastic anemia. Each CDR3 is given with its conserved first and last residue. A D gene is named only where the DNA matches it firmly. Size is stated for part of the rows, as once, few or many counts, or as a class when the clone is expanded.

D,V,J,size,DNA,CDR3
-,TRBV11-1,TRBJ2-1,-,TGTGCCAGCAGCTCCGATCTGACTACTAATGAGCAGTTCTTC,CASSSDLTTNEQFF
-,TRBV25-1,TRBJ2-2,-,TGTGCCAGCAGGGATTTCAACACCGGGGAGCTGTTTTTT,CASRDFNTGELFF
TRBD2,TRBV20-1,TRBJ2-1,many,TGCAGTGCTAGAGGTCCCGACCCAGCGGGGGTGGGTGAGCAGTTCTTC,CSARGPDPAGVGEQFF
TRBD2,TRBV10-3,TRBJ2-7,few,TGTGCCATCGCGTCTTCGGCTAGCGGGTTTTACGAGCAGTACTTC,CAIASSASGFYEQYF
-,TRBV2,TRBJ2-2,-,TGTGCCAGCAGACCGGGACATTCGAACACCGGGGAGCTGTTTTTT,CASRPGHSNTGELFF
-,TRBV20-1,TRBJ2-7,-,TGCAGTGCCGACAGTAGCGAAAGTGACGAGCAGTACTTC,CSADSSESDEQYF
TRBD1,TRBV24-1,TRBJ1-5,few,TGTGCCACCAGTGATCCCGGGACAGGCAGCAATCAGCCCCAGCATTTT,CATSDPGTGSNQPQHF
-,TRBV14,TRBJ2-7,few,TGTGCCAGCAGCCAAGATTCTTCGATGAGACGCTTGGCCTACGAGCAGTACTTC,CASSQDSSMRRLAYEQYF
-,TRBV27,TRBJ2-1,-,TGTGCCAGCAGTCTCGACGGGTACAATGAGCAGTTCTTC,CASSLDGYNEQFF
-,TRBV15,TRBJ1-6,-,TGTGCCACCAGCAGAGACAAGGGGTTGGGGTCCTATAATTCACCCCTCCACTTT,CATSRDKGLGSYNSPLHF
-,TRBV24-1,TRBJ2-3,-,TGTGCCACCAGTGAAACAGGGTCGCAAGATACGCAGTATTTT,CATSETGSQDTQYF
TRBD1,TRBV7-9,TRBJ2-7,-,TGTGCCAGCAGTCCTGACAGGGATTCCTACGAGCAGTACTTC,CASSPDRDSYEQYF
-,TRBV29-1,TRBJ1-2,-,TGCAGCGTTGTATCGGGGGGTGGCTACACCTTC,CSVVSGGGYTF
-,TRBV10-3,TRBJ2-1,few,TGTGCCATCAGTGAAACATCAGGGCCGATCTACAATGAGCAGTTCTTC,CAISETSGPIYNEQFF
-,TRBV9,TRBJ2-6,-,TGTGCCACGGGAGTCGCTTCTGGGGCCAACGTCCTGACTTTC,CATGVASGANVLTF
TRBD1,TRBV11-1,TRBJ2-1,-,TGTGCCAGCAGCAACCCCTTGCTAGCAGGGGGCCACTCCTACAATGAGCAGTTCTTC,CASSNPLLAGGHSYNEQFF
-,TRBV10-3,TRBJ2-7,-,TGTGCCATCAGTGAGCCGCCCTCCTACGAGCAGTACTTC,CAISEPPSYEQYF
TRBD2,TRBV7-9,TRBJ2-7,-,TGTGCCAGCAGCACTGGACTAGCGGTCACCTACGAGCAGTACTTC,CASSTGLAVTYEQYF
TRBD1,TRBV20-1,TRBJ2-5,few,TGCAGTGCCTCGGACAGGGGGATCCAAGAGACCCAGTACTTC,CSASDRGIQETQYF
TRBD1,TRBV2,TRBJ2-1,-,TGTGCCAGCAGAAAGGGGGCATCCTACAATGAGCAGCTCTTC,CASRKGASYNEQLF
-,TRBV2,TRBJ2-5,-,TGTGCCAGCAACACGGGGGGCGCAGGGGAGACCCAGTACTTC,CASNTGGAGETQYF
TRBD2,TRBV11-1,TRBJ2-1,-,TGTGGAACAGCGGCTCGCGGGGGAATGTACAATGAGCAGTTCTTC,CGTAARGGMYNEQFF
TRBD2,TRBV15,TRBJ2-1,-,TGTGCCACCAGCAGACTAGGACTAGCGGGAGTTGGAGAGCAGTTCTTC,CATSRLGLAGVGEQFF
TRBD2,TRBV7-8,TRBJ2-3,-,TGTGCCAGTAGTACCCAGCGGGGAACAGATACGCAGTATTTT,CASSTQRGTDTQYF
TRBD2,TRBV20-1,TRBJ2-1,-,TGCAGTGTTCCGGGACTAGCGGCCGCCTCCTACAATGAGCAGTTCTTC,CSVPGLAAASYNEQFF
-,TRBV7-2,TRBJ2-7,-,TGTGCCAGCAGCTTGCTTCTGGGATACGAGCAGTACTTC,CASSLLLGYEQYF
-,TRBV7-2,TRBJ2-7,-,TGTGCCAGCAGCTTATTTGTAGAGTCCTACGAGCAGTACTTC,CASSLFVESYEQYF
-,TRBV12-3/TRBV12-4,TRBJ1-5,-,TGTGCCAGCAGTTACTCGACAGGCCTCAATCAGCCCCAGCATTTT,CASSYSTGLNQPQHF
-,TRBV7-2,TRBJ1-5,-,TGTGCCAGCAGCTCGCCCGTCGGGGGGACGGCCCAGCATTTT,CASSSPVGGTAQHF
-,TRBV14,TRBJ2-2,-,TGTGCCAGCAGCCAAGACCTCCCCACGACGTTCAGCACCGGGGAGCTGTTTTTT,CASSQDLPTTFSTGELFF
-,TRBV20-1,TRBJ1-6,-,TGCAGTGCTAGAGATGGAGGGGAATTCCCGTCACCCCTCCACTTT,CSARDGGEFPSPLHF
-,TRBV10-3,TRBJ2-7,-,TGTGCCATCAGTGAAGGAGGGGGCTACGAGCAGTACTTC,CAISEGGGYEQYF
-,TRBV12-3/TRBV12-4,TRBJ2-1,-,TGTGCCAGCAGTTTTGTAGGGGAGCAGTTCTTC,CASSFVGEQFF
-,TRBV20-1,TRBJ2-7,-,TGCAGTGCTAGGGTAAACGGCAGGGCCGGTATAGAGCAGTACTTC,CSARVNGRAGIEQYF
-,TRBV11-3,TRBJ1-1,-,TGTGCCAGCAGCTTTATCGCAGGGGTGGGGACTGAAGCTTTCTTT,CASSFIAGVGTEAFF
-,TRBV24-1,TRBJ1-2,-,TGTGCCACCAGTACCGGGACCAGAGATGGCTACACCTTC,CATSTGTRDGYTF
TRBD2,TRBV2,TRBJ2-7,-,TGTGCCAGCAGTGTACTAGCGGGACCCGCCTACGAGCAGTACTTC,CASSVLAGPAYEQYF
TRBD1,TRBV29-1,TRBJ1-1,-,TGCAGCTTACGGACAGGGGGTAACACTGAAGCTTTCTTT,CSLRTGGNTEAFF
TRBD1,TRBV24-1,TRBJ1-1,-,TGTGCCACCAGGGATTACGGTGAGACAGGGCGAGCTTTCTTT,CATRDYGETGRAFF
-,TRBV24-1,TRBJ1-1,-,TGTGCCACCAGTGGGGGACACACTAACACTGAAGCTTTCTTT,CATSGGHTNTEAFF
-,TRBV15,TRBJ2-7,-,TGTGCCACCAGCAGAGATACCCTCTACGAGCAGTACTTC,CATSRDTLYEQYF
TRBD1,TRBV11-1,TRBJ2-2,-,TGTGCCAGCAGCCCAGAAGGGACAGGACACACCGGGGAGCTGTTTTTT,CASSPEGTGHTGELFF
-,TRBV5-1,TRBJ2-6,once,TGCGCCAGCAGCTTGTCATTAGGGTCTGGGGCCAACGTCCTGACTTTC,CASSLSLGSGANVLTF
-,TRBV15,TRBJ1-1,-,TGTGCCACCAGCAGTGATGGGTCCTACACTGAAGCTTTCTTT,CATSSDGSYTEAFF
-,TRBV5-4,TRBJ1-1,-,TGTGCCAGCAGCTTATTCCCGAACACTGAAGCTTTCTTT,CASSLFPNTEAFF
TRBD2,TRBV12-3/TRBV12-4,TRBJ2-3,-,TGTGCCAGCAAGGGACTAGCGGGGGGGCCCGGTGATACGCAGTATTTT,CASKGLAGGPGDTQYF